These 19 T cell receptor beta chains were all obtained from the same sample, sequenced in a study of control samples from healthy donors and cancer patients. The method was immunoSEQ multiplex PCR; TCRdb's version includes in-frame clones alone and lacks a portion of them. The sample has 84,000 or so clones; 75% to 85% are singletons. Sequencing was carried out using PBMCs. The receptor set was obtained from a man between 60 and 75 years old with head and neck cancer.

The chain is built from TRBV19 and TRBJ1-2; D perhaps matches TRBD1 (6 bases). CDR1 is LNHDA and CDR2 is SQIVND in the germline V gene (reference sequence). Trimming cost V 0 bases and J 2 bases, with 16 bases left between them. The CDR3 sequence is 17 residues long. The CDR3 spells CASSIDLSGDENYGYTF. For the CDR3, the DNA is TGTGCCAGTAGTATAGACCTATCAGGGGATGAAAACTATGGCTACACCTTC.

The gene calls are TRBV19 and TRBJ2-7; TRBD1 aligns across 8 bases. The CDR3 totals 14 residues. The germline gives CDR1 LNHDA, CDR2 SQIVND (reference sequence). Germline trimming cut 5 bases from V and 4 bases from J; bases unmatched to any gene: 7. This CDR3 is CASSQDRDTYEQYF. The CDR3 DNA reads TGTGCCAGTAGTCAGGACAGGGACACTTACGAGCAGTACTTC.

The V gene is TRBV12-3 or TRBV12-4, the J gene TRBJ2-5; no definite D call. CDR3 length equals 13 residues. V was shortened by 6 bases and J by 5 bases, with 13 bases between the two germline ends. The CDR3 nucleotides read TGTGCCAGCAGCCCGGTGGAAGCGGAGACCCAGTACTTC. Translated, it gives CASSPVEAETQYF.

The chain has TRBV6-6 and TRBJ1-4; possible D gene TRBD1, 6 bases. The V end lost 7 bases, the J end lost 4 bases, and 13 bases lay between the germline ends. The germline V gene encodes CDR1 MNHNY and CDR2 SVGAGI (reference sequence). The CDR3 totals 14 residues. This chain's CDR3 is CASKTGHGNEKLFF. The DNA for the CDR3 is TGTGCCAGCAAAACAGGGCACGGTAATGAAAAACTGTTTTTT.

The V and J genes are TRBV6-6 and TRBJ1-5; TRBD1 agrees at 10 bases. The junction had 8 bases not matched to a gene; V was cut back by 4 bases and J by 5 bases. The CDR3 runs 16 residues. The V gene's germline CDR1 is MNHNY and CDR2 SVGAGI (reference sequence). CDR3: CASSSGQGKIDQPQHF. The DNA for the CDR3 is TGTGCCAGCAGTTCGGGACAGGGGAAGATCGATCAGCCCCAGCATTTT.

The chain joins TRBV19 to TRBJ2-3; no reliable D call. The CDR3 has 15 amino acids. Per the germline V gene, CDR1 is LNHDA and CDR2 is SQIVND (reference sequence). Trimming shortened V by 0 bases and J by 3 bases, and 10 bases separated the two germline ends. The CDR3 is CASSIEFGTTDTQYF. CDR3 nucleotides: TGTGCCAGTAGTATAGAGTTCGGCACGACAGATACGCAGTATTTT.

The V gene is TRBV12-3 or TRBV12-4, the J gene TRBJ2-1; maybe TRBD1 (5 bases). The CDR3 extends over 12 amino acids. Trimming removed 4 bases from V and 9 bases from J, with 10 bases in between. The CDR3 reads CASSSQGVEQFF. CDR3 bases: TGTGCCAGCAGTTCCCAGGGTGTTGAGCAGTTCTTC.

The rearrangement links TRBV6-5 to TRBJ2-6; no definite D call. V was trimmed by 2 bases and J by 2 bases, leaving 7 bases between them. The germline V gene encodes CDR1 MNHEY and CDR2 SVGAGI. The CDR3 runs 15 residues. Here the CDR3 DNA reads TGTGCCAGCAGTTACGGGCCTACTGGGGCCAACGTCCTGACTTTC. This codes for CASSYGPTGANVLTF.

The rearrangement links TRBV7-6 to TRBJ1-1; 7 bases are a match to TRBD1. This CDR3 has 15 amino acids. Germline V gene sequence: CDR1 SGHVS, CDR2 FNYEAQ. With 2 bases clipped from V and 4 bases from J, the junction kept 7 bases outside the gene matches. CDR3 in DNA: TGTGCCAGCAGCTTAACCGGACAGGCGGGCACTGAAGCTTTCTTT. It codes for CASSLTGQAGTEAFF.

The chain uses TRBV28 and TRBJ2-6; 10 bases map to TRBD1. V gave up 5 bases and J gave up 2 bases; unmatched junction bases: 3. This CDR3 has 16 residues. Looked up from germline, CDR1 is MDHEN and CDR2 is SYDVKM. CDR3 sequence reads: CASSLGTGAGANVLTF. CDR3 DNA: TGTGCCAGCAGTCTAGGGACAGGGGCTGGGGCCAACGTCCTGACTTTC. Combining the CDR3 with reference TRBV28 and TRBJ2-6 gives the whole variable domain DVKVTQSSRYLVKRTGEKVFLECVQDMDHENMFWYRQDPGLGLRLIYFSYDVKMKEKGDIPEGYSVSREKKERFSLILESASTNQTSMYLCASSLGTGAGANVLTFGAGSRLTVL.

This CDR3 is CASSFLTGGNYGYTF. CDR3 nucleotides: TGTGCCAGCAGTTTCCTTACAGGGGGCAACTATGGCTACACCTTC. This chain uses TRBV27 with TRBJ1-2; TRBD1 matches 9 bases. The junction had 4 bases not matched to a gene; V was cut back by 3 bases and J by 2 bases. In germline, CDR1 is MNHEY, CDR2 SMNVEV (reference sequence). The CDR3 runs 15 residues.

This clone was detected only once. This rearrangement joins TRBV15 to TRBJ2-5; 7 bases map to TRBD2. V gave up 3 bases and J gave up 4 bases; unmatched junction bases: 11. Germline CDR1 LNHNV, CDR2 YYDKDF (reference sequence). There are 16 residues in the CDR3. The CDR3 protein is CATSRDPSSGTETQYF. The DNA of the CDR3 is TGTGCCACCAGCAGGGATCCCTCTAGCGGAACAGAGACCCAGTACTTC. The variable domain in full, completed from reference TRBV15 and TRBJ2-5, reads DAMVIQNPRYQVTQFGKPVTLSCSQTLNHNVMYWYQQKSSQAPKLLFHYYDKDFNNEADTPDNFQSRRPNTSFCFLDIRSPGLGDTAMYLCATSRDPSSGTETQYFGPGTRLLVL.

V and J are TRBV6-5 and TRBJ2-1; TRBD2 aligns across 12 bases. This CDR3 comprises 15 residues. Trimming at V came to 6 bases and at J to 7 bases, leaving 7 bases not matched to a gene. Germline CDR1 is MNHEY and CDR2 is SVGAGI. Here the CDR3 DNA reads TGTGCCAGCAGGTCAGGACTAGCGGGACGGAATGAGCAGTTCTTC. Translating it yields CASRSGLAGRNEQFF.

The V and J genes are TRBV2 and TRBJ1-5, with 7 bases identical to TRBD1. Trimming cost V 6 bases and J 6 bases; bases outside gene matches: 8. Germline CDR1 reads SNHLY; CDR2 reads FYNNEI. The CDR3 loop spans 14 amino acids. The CDR3 loop is CASSGTGERQPQHF. CDR3 DNA sequence: TGTGCCAGCAGCGGTACAGGGGAACGTCAGCCCCAGCATTTT.

V gene TRBV28 combines with J gene TRBJ1-5; the match to TRBD1 covers 7 bases. V lost 3 bases and J lost 5; bases outside the gene matches: 7. The CDR3 length is 15 residues. CDR1 and CDR2 from the germline V gene are MDHEN and SYDVKM. This chain's CDR3 is CASSLSTGLDQPQHF. CDR3 sequence (DNA): TGTGCCAGCAGTTTGTCGACAGGGTTGGATCAGCCCCAGCATTTT.

This clone was recorded only once. The V and J genes are TRBV6-6 and TRBJ2-1; 8 bases agree with TRBD2. Trimming cost V 5 bases and J 4 bases; bases outside gene matches: 10. Germline V gene lookup returns CDR1 MNHNY and CDR2 SVGAGI (reference sequence). The CDR3 is 16 amino acids. Here the CDR3 DNA reads TGTGCCAGCAGTCGTCCAGCGGGGGATTCATACAATGAGCAGTTCTTC. Translating it yields CASSRPAGDSYNEQFF.

The genes are TRBV6-5 and TRBJ2-7; possible D gene TRBD1, 6 bases. CDR1 is MNHEY, CDR2 SVGAGI, per germline. This CDR3 is 15 amino acids long. V lost 5 bases, J lost 0 bases, and 14 bases lay in between. The CDR3 bases are TGTGCCAGCAGTCGAAATTCGGACAGCTCCTACGAGCAGTACTTC. Encoded protein: CASSRNSDSSYEQYF.

The rearrangement joins TRBV2 to TRBJ1-1, with a possible D match to TRBD1 (5 bases). The V gene's germline CDR1 is SNHLY and CDR2 FYNNEI. The CDR3 has 13 amino acids. Deletions cut 8 bases from V and 1 base from J, with 11 bases between. CDR3 DNA sequence: TGTGCCAGCGAGCGAGGGGAGAACACTGAAGCTTTCTTT. Protein sequence: CASERGENTEAFF.

The chain recombines TRBV10-3 with TRBJ2-7, with 10 bases lining up with TRBD2. The CDR3 has 15 amino acids. In germline, CDR1 is ENHRY, CDR2 SYGVKD. J was trimmed by 0 bases and V by 5 bases; bases with no gene match: 4. The CDR3 protein is CAISRTSGVSYEQYF. Here the CDR3 DNA reads TGTGCCATCAGTCGGACTAGCGGAGTCTCCTACGAGCAGTACTTC.